These 15 T cell receptor beta chains were all obtained from the same sample, sequenced in a study of blood T cell repertoires in COVID-19. Data came from immunoSEQ multiplex PCR; TCRdb stores just in-frame clones and leaves some out. The data show roughly 200,000 clones, with more than 80% seen just once and approximately 8% held by the top ten. Material for sequencing was peripheral blood. The receptors here all came from a woman aged 55-70 years with acute or convalescent COVID-19.

The chain combines TRBV5-4 with TRBJ2-5; D gene unclear. This CDR3 is built from 13 residues. V was clipped by 0 bases and J by 4 bases, with 7 bases between them. The germline CDR1 and CDR2 sequences are SGHNT and YYREEE (reference sequence). Here the CDR3 reads CASSLATRETQYF. CDR3 DNA sequence: TGTGCCAGCAGCTTGGCAACTCGAGAGACCCAGTACTTC.

The rearrangement joins TRBV6-5 to TRBJ1-4, with unresolved D. Germline CDR1 and CDR2: MNHEY and SVGAGI. Trimming left V 5 bases short and J 3 bases short, with 13 bases between. The CDR3 contains 15 residues. The CDR3 reads CASSNRGLANEKLFF. CDR3 sequence (DNA): TGTGCCAGCAGTAACCGAGGACTGGCTAATGAAAAACTGTTTTTT.

The chain carries TRBV4-2 and TRBJ2-3; 9 nucleotides agree with TRBD2. Germline CDR1 is LGHNA and CDR2 is YNFKEQ. V shed 1 base, J shed 8 bases, and the junction held 4 bases outside the gene matches. The CDR3 has 14 residues. The CDR3: CASSQALREGTQYF. CDR3 DNA: TGTGCCAGCAGCCAAGCACTGCGGGAGGGTACGCAGTATTTT.

This chain connects TRBV5-1 to TRBJ2-5; tentatively, D is TRBD2 (5 bases). This CDR3 spans 14 amino acids. Per the germline V gene, CDR1 is SGHRS and CDR2 is YFSETQ. With 9 bases removed from V and 1 base from J, the gap between germline ends came to 16 bases. CDR3 amino acids: CAMDSVGLQETQYF. The CDR3, as DNA: TGCGCCATGGACTCTGTCGGACTCCAAGAGACCCAGTACTTC.

The CDR3 reads CASRSDGGYTF. DNA of the CDR3: TGTGCCAGCAGGAGCGATGGTGGCTACACCTTC. The genes are TRBV6-5 and TRBJ1-2; D gene ambiguous. The CDR3 spans 11 residues. Between the trimmed V and J ends, which lost 6 bases and 7 bases, there was a span of 9 bases. Germline V CDR1 and CDR2: MNHEY, SVGAGI.

The chain combines TRBV6-5 with TRBJ2-2; 8 bases are shared with TRBD2. The V segment lost 5 bases and the J segment 4 bases; nucleotides outside the gene matches: 3. Germline lookup yields CDR1 MNHEY and CDR2 SVGAGI. The CDR3 totals 14 residues. This CDR3 is CASSLAGITGELFF. CDR3 DNA sequence: TGTGCCAGCAGTCTAGCGGGTATCACCGGGGAGCTGTTTTTT.

The chain joins TRBV25-1 to TRBJ1-2; weak D call: TRBD1 (6 bases). V was clipped by 3 bases and J by 4 bases, with 15 bases between them. This CDR3 is 15 amino acids long. CDR1 MGHDK and CDR2 SYGVNS come from the germline V gene. CDR3 residues: CASSDGTRDTYGYTF. The CDR3 DNA reads TGTGCCAGCAGTGACGGCACGAGGGACACCTATGGCTACACCTTC.

V and J are TRBV12-3 or TRBV12-4 and TRBJ1-1, with D unresolved. The CDR3 extends over 12 amino acids. Trimming left V 3 bases short and J 6 bases short, with 8 bases between. The CDR3, as DNA: TGTGCCAGCAGTTTGGGGAGCCCTGAAGCTTTCTTT. This sequence encodes CASSLGSPEAFF.

The rearrangement uses TRBV6-5 and TRBJ2-5; 13 nucleotides align to TRBD2. V was clipped by 2 bases and J by 5 bases; unmatched bases: 5. This CDR3 comprises 16 residues. Germline CDR1 MNHEY, CDR2 SVGAGI. Here the CDR3 DNA reads TGTGCCAGCAGTTACACCGGGACTAGCGGGAAGGAGACCCAGTACTTC. It codes for CASSYTGTSGKETQYF.

The rearrangement links TRBV5-4 to TRBJ2-3; maybe TRBD2 (6 bases). CDR1 and CDR2 from the germline V gene are SGHNT and YYREEE (reference sequence). The germline V and J ends were trimmed by 0 bases and 8 bases, with 13 bases remaining between them. The CDR3 runs to 14 residues. Here the CDR3 reads CASSLAGRDPTQYF. In DNA form, the CDR3 reads TGTGCCAGCAGCTTGGCCGGGCGGGATCCTACGCAGTATTTT.

This chain joins TRBV18 and TRBJ2-1; D is ambiguous. CDR1 KGHSH and CDR2 LQKENI come from the germline V gene. There are 12 residues in the CDR3. Trimming took off 6 bases at V and 7 bases at J, with 10 bases between the two ends. The CDR3 DNA sequence: TGTGCCAGCTCTCCTTTTTCGAATGAGCAGTTCTTC. It yields the protein CASSPFSNEQFF.

The CDR3 DNA is TGTGCCAGCAGCCGGGGGACTGTCAATGAGCAGTTCTTC. Residues: CASSRGTVNEQFF. This chain connects TRBV6-4 to TRBJ2-1; a possible D gene is TRBD2 (6 bases). Trimming pared 6 bases from V and 6 bases from J, leaving 12 bases between. Germline CDR1 is MRHNA and CDR2 is SNTAGT. The CDR3 runs 13 residues.

CDR3 sequence reads: CASSPPGAEVHEQFF. For the CDR3, the DNA is TGTGCCAGCTCACCACCGGGGGCGGAGGTCCATGAGCAGTTCTTC. This chain joins TRBV18 and TRBJ2-1; maybe TRBD1 (6 bases). CDR3 length: 15 residues. V was clipped by 0 bases and J by 8 bases, with 14 bases between them. Germline V gene data show CDR1 as KGHSH and CDR2 as LQKENI.

V and J are TRBV19 and TRBJ1-1, with TRBD1 matching over 7 bases. V dropped 5 bases and J dropped 1; count of bases not matched to a gene: 4. Germline CDR1 reads LNHDA; CDR2 reads SQIVND (reference sequence). The CDR3 is 14 residues long. CDR3 nucleotides: TGTGCCAGTAGTCTCAGGGACAGGAACACTGAAGCTTTCTTT. Encoded protein: CASSLRDRNTEAFF.

The V gene is TRBV6-2 or TRBV6-3, the J gene TRBJ2-3, with 11 bases identical to TRBD2. The CDR3 is 16 amino acids. Germline CDR1 reads MNHEY; CDR2 reads SVGEGT. Germline trimming cut 4 bases from V and 0 bases from J; bases unmatched to any gene: 3. The CDR3 DNA reads TGTGCCAGCAGTTCCCGGACTAGCGGGAGCACAGATACGCAGTATTTT. This sequence encodes CASSSRTSGSTDTQYF.